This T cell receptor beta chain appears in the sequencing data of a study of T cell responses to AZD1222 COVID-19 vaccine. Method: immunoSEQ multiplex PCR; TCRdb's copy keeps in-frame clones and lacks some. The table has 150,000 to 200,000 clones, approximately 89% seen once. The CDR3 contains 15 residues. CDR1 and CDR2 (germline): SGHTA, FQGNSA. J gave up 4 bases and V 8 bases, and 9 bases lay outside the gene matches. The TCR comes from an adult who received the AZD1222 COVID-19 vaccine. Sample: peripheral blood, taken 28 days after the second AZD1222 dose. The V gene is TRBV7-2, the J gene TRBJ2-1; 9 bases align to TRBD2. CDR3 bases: TGTGCCAGCGACCGGCGGCGGGAGGGTTACAATGAGCAGTTCTTC. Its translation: CASDRRREGYNEQFF.